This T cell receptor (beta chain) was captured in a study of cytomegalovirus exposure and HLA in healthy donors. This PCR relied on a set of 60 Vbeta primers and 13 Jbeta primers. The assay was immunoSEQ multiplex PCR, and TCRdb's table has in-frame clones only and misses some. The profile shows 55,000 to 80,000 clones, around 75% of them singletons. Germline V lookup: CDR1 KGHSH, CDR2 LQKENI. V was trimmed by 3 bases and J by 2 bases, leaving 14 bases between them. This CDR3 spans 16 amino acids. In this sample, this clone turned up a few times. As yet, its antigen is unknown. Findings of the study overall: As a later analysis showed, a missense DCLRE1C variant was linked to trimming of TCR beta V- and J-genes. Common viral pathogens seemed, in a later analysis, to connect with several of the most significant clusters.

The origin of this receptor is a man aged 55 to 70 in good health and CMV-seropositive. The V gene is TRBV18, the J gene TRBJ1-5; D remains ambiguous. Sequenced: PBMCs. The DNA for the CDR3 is TGTGCCAGCTCACCCCCAACAATCGTCGGCAATCAGCCCCAGCATTTT. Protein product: CASSPPTIVGNQPQHF.